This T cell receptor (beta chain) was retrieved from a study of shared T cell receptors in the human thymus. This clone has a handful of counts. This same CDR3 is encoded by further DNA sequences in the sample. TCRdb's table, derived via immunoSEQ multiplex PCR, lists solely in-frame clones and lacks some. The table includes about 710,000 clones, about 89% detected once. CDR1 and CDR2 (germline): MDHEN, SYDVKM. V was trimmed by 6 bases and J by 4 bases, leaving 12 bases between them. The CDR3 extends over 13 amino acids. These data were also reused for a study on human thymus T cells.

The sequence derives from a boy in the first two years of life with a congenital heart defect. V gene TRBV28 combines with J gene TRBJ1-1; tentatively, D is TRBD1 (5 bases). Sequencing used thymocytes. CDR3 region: CASSFRVGTEAFF. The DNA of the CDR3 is TGTGCCAGCAGCTTCAGGGTTGGCACTGAAGCTTTCTTT.